This record concerns one T cell receptor beta chain sequence. The data are from a study of blood T cell repertoires in COVID-19. With 2 bases removed from V and 0 bases from J, the gap between germline ends came to 14 bases. Germline values: CDR1 LGHNA, CDR2 YSLEER. The length of the CDR3 is 17 residues. The method was immunoSEQ multiplex PCR; TCRdb's version includes in-frame clones alone and lacks a portion of them. The sample holds over 85,000 clones, 82% seen once. This clonotype was sampled from a woman aged 55-70 years with acute or convalescent COVID-19. The V and J genes are TRBV4-3 and TRBJ1-3, with D unresolved. The sample consisted of peripheral blood. The chain's CDR3 is CASSQNWAGSSGNTIYF. The CDR3 nucleotides read TGCGCCAGCAGCCAAAATTGGGCAGGCTCCTCTGGAAACACCATATATTTT.